What follows are 26 T cell receptor beta chains derived from one specimen sequenced in a study of CD8+CD57+ T cells in acquired aplastic anemia. Both TCR beta VDJ combination and CDR3 sequence profiling were carried out. Genomic DNA was the template for this profiling. TCRdb re-called the reads with MiXCR, one entry per CDR3 protein. The sample carries 200,000 to 300,000 distinct CDR3 sequences, 82% recorded once. The patients chosen for sequencing had shown expansion of CD8+CD57+ cells (detected by flow cytometry). The sequenced sample was sorted CD4+, CD8+, or CD8+CD57+ T cells (not recorded which) from PBMCs. All receptors derive from a human donor with aplastic anemia.

In its sample, this clonotype was seen a few times. Compared with germline, one end of the junction differs, possibly owing to a read error. CDR3: CASSQGLGHEQFF. Written as DNA, the CDR3 is TGCGCCAGCAGCCAGGGCTTAGGGCATGAGCAGTTCTTC. This rearrangement joins TRBV2 to TRBJ2-1; possible D gene TRBD1, 5 bases. Germline V gene sequence: CDR1 SNHLY, CDR2 FYNNEI. This CDR3 is built from 13 residues.

The chain is built from TRBV7-3 and TRBJ2-7; D not certain. The CDR3 totals 18 residues. Trimming stripped 3 bases from V and 1 base from J, with 22 bases between. From germline, CDR1 is SGHTA and CDR2 FQGTGA. CDR3 in amino acids: CASSFQESGSNISYEQYV. The CDR3 region has the DNA TGTGCCAGCAGCTTTCAAGAATCCGGCAGCAACATATCCTACGAGCAGTACGTC.

J is TRBJ2-6 and V is TRBV11-3, with D perhaps matching TRBD2 (6 bases). Germline CDR1 reads SGHNT; CDR2 reads YENEEA. V lost 7 bases to trimming and J lost 0 bases, with 16 bases between them. CDR3 length: 17 residues. CDR3 sequence: CASTWGGGSSGANVLTF. CDR3 bases: TGTGCCAGCACCTGGGGTGGAGGGTCCTCTGGGGCCAACGTCCTGACTTTC.

To note about this clonotype: An end of the junction differs from the germline gene, which may be a read error. The chain carries TRBV7-8 and TRBJ2-7, with TRBD2 as a possible D gene (6 bases). CDR1 and CDR2 from the germline V gene are SGHVS and FQNEAQ. The CDR3 is 13 amino acids. CDR3: CASSLLGGYDTHF. The CDR3 coding sequence is TGTGCCAGCAGCTTATTGGGAGGCTACGATACGCACTTT.

The gene calls are TRBV7-6 and TRBJ2-4; D is uncertain. This CDR3 spans 12 amino acids. Germline assignment: CDR1 SGHVS and CDR2 FNYEAQ. The ends were cut back, 0 bases at V and 15 bases at J, with 12 bases in the middle. CDR3 sequence: CASSLAPTNTYF. CDR3 in DNA: TGTGCCAGCAGCTTAGCCCCCACAAATACGTACTTC.

This clonotype was recorded only once. At one end the junction does not follow the germline gene, possibly because of a read error. The J gene is TRBJ2-1, the V gene TRBV11-1; perhaps TRBD1 as D (6 bases). CDR3 length: 13 amino acids. The germline gives CDR1 SGHAT, CDR2 FQDESV (reference sequence). The CDR3 sequence is CASSHTGTHEQFF. CDR3 nucleotide sequence: TGCGCCAGCAGCCATACAGGGACCCATGAGCAGTTCTTC.

To note about this clonotype: The junction does not match germline at one end; this may be a read error. The chain has TRBV15 and TRBJ2-3, with D hard to call. Looked up from germline, CDR1 is LNHNV and CDR2 is YYDKDF (reference sequence). The CDR3 sequence is 14 residues long. CDR3 protein: CASSLGSREDTQYF. CDR3 DNA sequence: TGTGCCAGCAGCTTGGGAAGCCGAGAGGATACGCAGTATTTT.

The J gene is TRBJ1-5, the V gene TRBV7-9; D gene ambiguous. The germline V gene encodes CDR1 SEHNR and CDR2 FQNEAQ (reference sequence). The CDR3 totals 15 residues. V was clipped by 5 bases and J by 10 bases, with 21 bases between them. The CDR3 sequence: CASSVGTARNYPQHF. The CDR3 bases are TGTGCCAGCAGCGTAGGAACCGCGCGAAATTATCCCCAGCATTTT.

V gene TRBV7-8 combines with J gene TRBJ2-7; 9 bases align to TRBD2. CDR1 and CDR2 from the germline V gene are SGHVS and FQNEAQ. V gave up 4 bases and J gave up 8 bases; unmatched junction bases: 12. The CDR3 is 15 residues long. This CDR3 reads CASSSAGGLPTQQYF. CDR3 nucleotides: TGTGCCAGCAGCTCAGCGGGGGGCCTGCCTACGCAGCAGTACTTC.

V usage is TRBV7-2 and J usage is TRBJ1-1, with a tentative D call TRBD1 (5 bases). The germline V gene has CDR1 SGHTA and CDR2 FQGNSA. This CDR3 is 15 amino acids long. Trimming left V 5 bases short and J 14 bases short, with 27 bases between. CDR3 nucleotide sequence: TGTGCCAGCAGCGAAACGGGACGGAACTACGAGCAGTACTTCTTT. Its protein product is CASSETGRNYEQYFF.

Worth noting for this clonotype: Without the conserved terminal phenylalanine or tryptophan, this CDR3 likely stems from a read error. No DNA is shown, since the ends of the CDR3 on it are uncertain; the CDR3 is the one TCRdb lists. The chain uses TRBV2 and TRBJ2-5; the D call of TRBD1 is as the table states it, not checked on the DNA. From its first to its last residue, the CDR3 has 15 amino acids. Germline V CDR1 and CDR2: SNHLY, FYNNEI. This chain's CDR3 is CASGDGGTDKQTLGP.

This rearrangement joins TRBV11-2 to TRBJ2-2, with 9 bases fitting TRBD1. Germline V lookup: CDR1 SGHAT, CDR2 FQNNGV. This CDR3 has 15 residues. V shed 3 bases and J 1 base; nucleotides not matched to a gene: 0. CDR3 bases: TGTGCCAGCAGCTTGGACAGGGGGAACACCGGGGAGCTGTTTTTT. This sequence encodes CASSLDRGNTGELFF.

Notes on this clonotype: The junction does not match germline at one end; this may be a read error. The V call is TRBV24-1, the J call TRBJ1-2; TRBD1 matches at 7 bases. There are 15 residues in the CDR3. CDR1 and CDR2 from the germline V gene are KGHDR and SFDVKD. The CDR3 nucleotides are TGTGCCACCAGTGCCCAGGGGGAGGGGGCAAGAGACTACACTTTC. Residues: CATSAQGEGARDYTF.

This rearrangement joins TRBV5-6 to TRBJ2-3; the D call may be TRBD1 or TRBD2 (5 bases each). V was clipped by 0 bases and J by 1 base, with 12 bases between them. The length of the CDR3 is 16 residues. Germline lookup yields CDR1 SGHDT and CDR2 YYEEEE. For the CDR3, the DNA is TGTGCCAGCAGCTTGGAGAGGCAGGGAGGCACAGATACGCAGTATTTT. Its translation: CASSLERQGGTDTQYF.

This chain joins TRBV24-1 and TRBJ2-3; 9 positions agree with TRBD1. J was trimmed by 5 bases and V by 0 bases; bases with no gene match: 2. Germline V gene lookup returns CDR1 KGHDR and CDR2 SFDVKD. The CDR3 extends over 15 amino acids. The CDR3 DNA reads as TGTGCCACCAGTGATTTGGGACAGGGGTTAGATACGCAGTATTTT. Translation: CATSDLGQGLDTQYF.

A remark on this clonotype: It is likely a read error, because the conserved phenylalanine at the end of the CDR3 is missing. V gene TRBV7-4 combines with J gene TRBJ2-3; possibly TRBD1 for D (6 bases). V was clipped by 3 bases and J by 11 bases, with 15 bases between them. The CDR3 has 13 amino acids. Germline V gene lookup returns CDR1 SGHVT and CDR2 SQSDAQ. CDR3: CASSFRRRGGQYY. CDR3 nucleotides: TGTGCCAGCAGCTTTCGAAGAAGAGGGGGGCAGTATTAT.

The rearrangement links TRBV5-6 to TRBJ1-2; D possibly corresponds to TRBD1 (6 bases). Germline V gene sequence: CDR1 SGHDT, CDR2 YYEEEE. This CDR3 comprises 16 residues. Trimming pared 7 bases from V and 5 bases from J, leaving 24 bases between. The CDR3 nucleotides read TGTGCCAGCGGCCTAGAGGGGGACGGGCTCGTATATGGCTACACCTTC. Translation: CASGLEGDGLVYGYTF.

This chain connects TRBV29-1 to TRBJ1-4; TRBD1 agrees at 7 bases. The V gene end was trimmed by 8 bases and the J gene end by 4 bases; junction bases not matched to a gene: 4. The V gene's germline CDR1 is SQVTM and CDR2 ANQGSEA. This CDR3 region has 12 residues. As DNA, the CDR3 is TGCAGCTGGACAGGCGTTAATGAAAAACTGTTTTTT. Translation: CSWTGVNEKLFF.

This clonotype occurred a few times. The chain carries TRBV7-6 and TRBJ2-7, with 8 nucleotides matching TRBD1. J lost 7 bases, V lost 2 bases, and 4 bases had no gene match. The germline CDR1 and CDR2 sequences are SGHVS and FNYEAQ. This CDR3 spans 13 amino acids. The CDR3 loop reads CASSLSGGKEQYF. CDR3 DNA: TGTGCCAGCAGCTTATCAGGGGGCAAGGAGCAGTACTTC.

V is TRBV9 and J is TRBJ2-3; D is possibly TRBD1 (6 bases). Germline CDR1 and CDR2: SGDLS and YYNGEE. There are 16 residues in the CDR3. The V end lost 3 bases, the J end lost 10 bases, and 24 bases lay between the germline ends. The CDR3 spells CASSAWDTDTGEPQYF. The CDR3, as DNA: TGTGCCAGCAGCGCCTGGGACACCGACACCGGGGAGCCGCAGTATTTT. The full variable domain, rest sourced from reference TRBV9 and TRBJ2-3, is DSGVTQTPKHLITATGQRVTLRCSPRSGDLSVYWYQQSLDQGLQFLIQYYNGEERAKGNILERFSAQQFPDLHSELNLSSLELGDSALYFCASSAWDTDTGEPQYFGPGTRLTVL.

A remark on this clonotype: No conserved phenylalanine or tryptophan ends this CDR3, so it is likely a read error. The DNA is left out, because the CDR3 cannot be placed on it with certainty; the CDR3 is given as TCRdb lists it. This sequence joins TRBV9 and TRBJ2-3. The germline V gene has CDR1 SGDLS and CDR2 YYNGEE. The CDR3 extends over 13 residues, inclusive of both ends. This chain's CDR3 is CASGDGANTKYFV.

V is TRBV2 and J is TRBJ1-1; D uncertain. This CDR3 is built from 13 residues. V was trimmed by 5 bases and J by 4 bases, leaving 11 bases between them. Per the germline V gene, CDR1 is SNHLY and CDR2 is FYNNEI. CDR3 sequence reads: CASSKDEGTEAFF. CDR3 nucleotide sequence: TGTGCCAGCAGTAAGGACGAAGGCACTGAAGCTTTCTTT.

This chain joins TRBV7-8 and TRBJ1-2; possible D gene TRBD1, 5 bases. The V end lost 3 bases, the J end lost 6 bases, and 20 bases lay between the germline ends. This CDR3 is 16 amino acids long. In germline, CDR1 is SGHVS, CDR2 FQNEAQ. CDR3 sequence (DNA): TGTGCCAGCAGCTTGGCGAGGGACGCCGACATGCATGGCTACACCTTC. Translating gives CASSLARDADMHGYTF. The full variable domain, rest sourced from reference TRBV7-8 and TRBJ1-2, is GAGVSQSPRYKVAKRGQDVALRCDPISGHVSLFWYQQALGQGPEFLTYFQNEAQLDKSGLPSDRFFAERPEGSVSTLKIQRTQQEDSAVYLCASSLARDADMHGYTFGSGTRLTVV.

The chain carries TRBV20-1 and TRBJ1-4, with 10 bases fitting TRBD1. The CDR3 spans 15 residues. Germline V gives CDR1 DFQATT, CDR2 SNEGSKA (reference sequence). The J segment lost 6 bases and the V segment lost 3 bases, leaving 7 bases of the junction unmatched. The DNA for the CDR3 is TGCAGTGCTAGTCCATCGACAGGGGGCTATGAAAAACTGTTTTTT. Translation: CSASPSTGGYEKLFF.

This clonotype appeared a few times. A much larger clone sits a single nucleotide away, making a read error possible. Lacking the conserved final phenylalanine or tryptophan, this CDR3 likely reflects a read error. It is unclear where the CDR3 begins or ends on the DNA, so no DNA is shown, and the CDR3 is as TCRdb lists it. CDR3 sequence: CAGQGPRETQYFG. The chain employs TRBV7-9 and TRBJ2-7; TRBD1 reflects the table's D call only, with no check against the DNA. Germline-derived CDR1 and CDR2 are SEHNR and FQNEAQ (reference sequence). The CDR3 length is 13 residues, termini included.

On this clonotype: One junction end disagrees with the germline gene, perhaps due to a read error. The V and J genes are TRBV9 and TRBJ1-6; weak D call: TRBD1 (5 bases). The CDR3 has 13 residues. The germline gives CDR1 SGDLS, CDR2 YYNGEE. This CDR3 reads CASSAASGTGVLF. The CDR3 bases are TGTGCCAGCAGCGCAGCGTCTGGGACCGGGGTCCTGTTT.